This entry is about one T cell receptor (beta chain). The data were obtained in a study of blood T cell repertoires in COVID-19. Study-level information: The samples span acute and convalescent COVID-19 from the United States, Italy and Spain. PBMCs, B-cell-depleted T cells, or T cells were the source of the cDNA or gDNA that made up the material.

Original processing methods: Estimates of nucleated cell counts were drawn from the amplification of reference gene primers. Libraries were prepared by immunoSEQ multiplex PCR; TCRdb keeps only in-frame clonotypes and omits some of them. D and trimming come from the DNA, and the V and J calls and clone size come from that table. This table holds about 130,000 clones, approximately 85% found once. Sequencing was performed on peripheral blood. The source is a man older than 75 with active or convalescent COVID-19.

The CDR3 bases are TGCGCCAGCAGCTCCGGGACAGGGTCCTACGAGCAGTACTTC. It encodes CASSSGTGSYEQYF. The genes are TRBV5-1 and TRBJ2-7, with 9 bases matching TRBD1. The CDR3 contains 14 residues. Germline assignment: CDR1 SGHRS and CDR2 YFSETQ. The V and J ends lost 3 bases and 1 base, in that order; junction bases with no gene match: 2.